This TCR beta chain was profiled in a study of CD8 T cell repertoires and HIV-1 epitope variants. General observations from the study: Fewer than ten TCR beta clonotypes were antigen-specific, five or six apparently recognizing autologous or escape variants.

Clones were read by immunoSEQ multiplex PCR, and TCRdb kept only the in-frame ones, dropping some. Of over 5,000 clones listed, roughly 60% were seen once; the top ten hold 42%. The CDR3 is 16 amino acids. CDR1 is SGHDN and CDR2 is FVKESK in the germline V gene. V gave up 2 bases and J gave up 5 bases; unmatched junction bases: 10. With regard to this clone: Its target is unknown.

The chain has TRBV14 and TRBJ2-3; 7 bases agree with TRBD2. What was sequenced was cultured CD8+ T cells derived from PBMCs. The TCR was taken from a male donor with HIV. The CDR3 loop is CASSQFRRERGDTQYF. DNA for the CDR3: TGTGCCAGCAGCCAATTTAGGCGGGAGAGGGGAGATACGCAGTATTTT.